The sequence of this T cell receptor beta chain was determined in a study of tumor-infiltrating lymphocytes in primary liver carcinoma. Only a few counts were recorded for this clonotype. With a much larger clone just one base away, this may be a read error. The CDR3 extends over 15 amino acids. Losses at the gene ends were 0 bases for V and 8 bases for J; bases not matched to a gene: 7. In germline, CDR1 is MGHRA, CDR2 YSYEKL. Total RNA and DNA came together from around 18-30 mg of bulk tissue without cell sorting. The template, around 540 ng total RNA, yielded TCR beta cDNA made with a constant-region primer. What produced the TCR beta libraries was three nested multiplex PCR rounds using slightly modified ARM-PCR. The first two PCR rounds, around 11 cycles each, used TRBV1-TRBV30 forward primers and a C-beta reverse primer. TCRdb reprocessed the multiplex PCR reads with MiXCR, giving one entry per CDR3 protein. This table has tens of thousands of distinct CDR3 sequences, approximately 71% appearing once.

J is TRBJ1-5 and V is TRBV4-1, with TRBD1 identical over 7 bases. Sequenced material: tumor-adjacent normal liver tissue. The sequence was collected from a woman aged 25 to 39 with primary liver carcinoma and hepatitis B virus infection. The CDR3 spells CASSQDDRAREPQHF. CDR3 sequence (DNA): TGCGCCAGCAGCCAAGATGACAGGGCCAGGGAGCCCCAGCATTTT.